This is a list of T cell receptor beta chains from one sample in a study of healthy donors' naive CD4 and CD8 T cells. From the reads, TCRdb called clonotypes with MiXCR, one entry per CDR3 protein. This sample has around 200,000 distinct CDR3 sequences; 65% to 75% occur once, and the top ten carry 2.3%. The sequencing sample was made of naive CD4+ and CD8+ T cells sorted from blood, pooled from several donors. These receptors came from a pool of human donors in good health; the sample pools cells from several healthy donors. Both conserved end residues are part of each CDR3. The order of the fields is J gene, clone size, V gene, D gene, CDR3 length, CDR3 protein, CDR3 DNA. A D gene is named only where the DNA matches it firmly. Clone size is not always given. Where it is, it says once, few, many or a class for expanded clones.

>TRBJ1-1|NA|TRBV10-2|TRBD1|13
CASSTTGASEAFF
TGCGCCAGCAGTACCACAGGGGCGTCTGAAGCTTTCTTT
>TRBJ1-5|NA|TRBV27|NA|18
CASSSEPGQLLSNQPQHF
TGTGCCAGCAGTTCGGAGCCAGGGCAACTACTTAGCAATCAGCCCCAGCATTTT
>TRBJ1-1|NA|TRBV5-6|TRBD1|14
CASRRGTGRTEAFF
TGTGCCAGCAGACGCGGGACAGGGAGGACTGAAGCTTTCTTT
>TRBJ2-7|NA|TRBV5-6|NA|14
CASSLDEGIYEQYF
TGTGCCAGCAGCTTGGATGAGGGGATCTACGAGCAGTACTTC
>TRBJ2-1|once|TRBV10-3|TRBD1|15
CATETGTAFHNEQFF
TGTGCCACCGAGACCGGGACAGCCTTTCACAATGAGCAGTTCTTC
>TRBJ2-5|NA|TRBV10-3|NA|12
CAIGTGQETQYF
TGTGCCATCGGGACCGGCCAAGAGACCCAGTACTTC
>TRBJ1-1|NA|TRBV6-5|NA|16
CASSYTKGPVNTEAFF
TGTGCCAGCAGTTACACAAAAGGACCGGTGAACACTGAAGCTTTCTTT
>TRBJ2-7|NA|TRBV12-3/TRBV12-4|TRBD2|14
CASNRAGSSYEQYF
TGTGCCAGCAACCGAGCGGGAAGCTCCTACGAGCAGTACTTC
>TRBJ2-3|once|TRBV29-1|NA|10
CSVDTDAQYF
TGCAGCGTTGATACCGATGCGCAGTATTTT
>TRBJ2-3|NA|TRBV18|TRBD2|16
CASSGTGLAGGYTQYF
TGTGCCAGCTCCGGGACAGGACTAGCGGGAGGCTATACGCAGTATTTT
>TRBJ2-1|NA|TRBV29-1|TRBD2|17
CSVEARTSGRFYNEQFF
TGCAGCGTTGAAGCCCGGACTAGCGGGAGATTCTACAATGAGCAGTTCTTC
>TRBJ2-1|NA|TRBV18|TRBD2|20
CASSPQVVTSGTQNYNEQFF
TGTGCCAGCTCACCACAGGTGGTAACTAGCGGGACCCAAAACTACAATGAGCAGTTCTTC
>TRBJ2-1|NA|TRBV5-6|NA|13
CASSLGAGTEQFF
TGTGCCAGCAGCTTGGGGGCAGGGACTGAGCAGTTCTTC
>TRBJ1-2|few|TRBV19|NA|11
CASGSIGGYTF
TGTGCCAGCGGGTCCATTGGCGGCTACACCTTC
>TRBJ1-1|NA|TRBV6-5|NA|13
CASSYQGHTEAFF
TGTGCCAGCAGTTACCAGGGGCACACTGAAGCTTTCTTT
>TRBJ2-7|NA|TRBV7-2|NA|14
CASSFLGVTYEQYF
TGTGCCAGCAGCTTTCTGGGGGTCACCTACGAGCAGTACTTC
>TRBJ2-3|NA|TRBV29-1|TRBD2|16
CSVEVASGGHTDTQYF
TGCAGCGTTGAAGTGGCTAGCGGAGGCCACACAGATACGCAGTATTTT
>TRBJ2-3|NA|TRBV2|NA|13
CASSEVRNSAQYF
TGTGCCAGCAGTGAAGTCAGGAATAGTGCGCAGTATTTT
>TRBJ2-7|few|TRBV12-3/TRBV12-4|NA|14
CASSTGPSSYEQYF
TGTGCCAGCAGTACCGGCCCTTCCTCCTACGAGCAGTACTTC
>TRBJ2-7|once|TRBV6-5|NA|15
CASSYSPTGTYEQYF
TGTGCCAGCAGTTATTCCCCTACAGGCACCTACGAGCAGTACTTC
>TRBJ1-5|NA|TRBV19|NA|16
CASTRRTGFSNQPQHF
TGTGCCAGTACCAGACGCACAGGATTTAGCAATCAGCCCCAGCATTTT
>TRBJ2-7|NA|TRBV19|NA|12
CASSNPGGWQYF
TGTGCCAGTAGCAACCCCGGTGGGTGGCAGTACTTC
>TRBJ2-7|NA|TRBV20-1|NA|14
CSARLLAPGYEQYF
TGCAGTGCTAGACTACTAGCTCCTGGGTACGAGCAGTACTTC
>TRBJ1-2|NA|TRBV29-1|TRBD1|15
CSVARAHRGGSGYTF
TGCAGCGTCGCGCGGGCCCACAGGGGCGGGAGTGGCTACACCTTC
>TRBJ2-7|once|TRBV7-4|NA|20
CASSEVQGAHLRDNSYEQYF
TGTGCCAGCAGCGAAGTGCAGGGAGCCCACCTCCGGGATAACTCCTACGAGCAGTACTTC
>TRBJ1-1|NA|TRBV5-6|TRBD1|12
CASSGQGPEAFF
TGTGCCAGCAGTGGACAGGGTCCTGAAGCTTTCTTT
>TRBJ1-1|once|TRBV6-5|NA|15
CASSYENSSAFRAFF
TGTGCCAGCAGTTACGAAAACAGTTCCGCATTTCGAGCTTTCTTT
>TRBJ2-5|NA|TRBV11-2|NA|13
CASSLGDGQTQYF
TGTGCCAGCAGCTTAGGGGACGGTCAGACCCAGTACTTC
>TRBJ2-3|NA|TRBV5-5|TRBD1|16
CASSRQGGHSTDTQYF
TGCGCCAGCAGCCGACAGGGGGGCCATAGCACAGATACGCAGTATTTT
>TRBJ1-1|NA|TRBV29-1|TRBD1|13
CSDSGGMNTEAFF
TGCAGCGATTCAGGGGGAATGAACACTGAAGCTTTCTTT
>TRBJ2-1|once|TRBV5-1|NA|16
CASSLDPASSYNEQFF
TGCGCCAGCAGCTTGGACCCGGCTAGCTCCTACAATGAGCAGTTCTTC
>TRBJ2-7|NA|TRBV19|NA|15
CASSASPTGSYEQYF
TGTGCCAGTAGTGCTAGCCCCACTGGATCCTACGAGCAGTACTTC
>TRBJ1-3|NA|TRBV11-2|NA|14
CASSLFRTGNTIYF
TGTGCCAGCAGCTTATTCAGGACTGGAAACACCATATATTTT
>TRBJ2-2|NA|TRBV27|TRBD2|15
CASSNGLAGTGELFF
TGTGCCAGCAGTAACGGACTAGCGGGAACCGGGGAGCTGTTTTTT
>TRBJ2-5|NA|TRBV18|TRBD2|16
CASSPIRSGREETQYF
TGTGCCAGCTCACCAATTCGTAGCGGGAGAGAAGAGACCCAGTACTTC
>TRBJ2-6|NA|TRBV4-3|TRBD1|17
CASSQETGGIGANVLTF
TGCGCCAGCAGCCAAGAGACAGGGGGCATTGGGGCCAACGTCCTGACTTTC
>TRBJ2-1|NA|TRBV12-3/TRBV12-4|TRBD2|15
CASSGIAGQRNEQFF
TGTGCCAGCAGTGGAATAGCGGGGCAGAGAAATGAGCAGTTCTTC
>TRBJ2-5|NA|TRBV27|TRBD2|13
CASIGLETETQYF
TGTGCCAGCATCGGACTAGAAACAGAGACCCAGTACTTC
>TRBJ2-1|NA|TRBV4-3|TRBD2|14
CASSQDVLAVEQFF
TGCGCCAGCAGCCAAGATGTCCTAGCGGTCGAGCAGTTCTTC
>TRBJ2-5|NA|TRBV6-5|NA|16
CASSPGTPQYQETQYF
TGTGCCAGCAGCCCTGGGACACCACAATACCAAGAGACCCAGTACTTC
>TRBJ1-5|NA|TRBV27|NA|13
CASSLGTSQPQHF
TGTGCCAGCAGTTTGGGCACATCGCAGCCCCAGCATTTT
>TRBJ2-7|once|TRBV29-1|TRBD1|13
CSVLDRGSYEQYF
TGCAGCGTGCTCGACAGGGGGTCCTACGAGCAGTACTTC
>TRBJ2-7|NA|TRBV29-1|NA|10
CSFKDYEQYF
TGCAGCTTTAAGGATTACGAGCAGTACTTC
>TRBJ1-5|NA|TRBV19|NA|13
CASRRASNQPQHF
TGTGCCAGTAGACGGGCTAGCAATCAGCCCCAGCATTTT
>TRBJ2-7|NA|TRBV29-1|NA|14
CSVDRDSNSYEQYF
TGCAGCGTTGACCGGGACTCCAACTCCTACGAGCAGTACTTC
>TRBJ1-5|once|TRBV29-1|TRBD1|13
CSVGQGEDQPQHF
TGCAGCGTCGGACAGGGTGAGGATCAGCCCCAGCATTTT
>TRBJ2-5|NA|TRBV30|TRBD2|16
CAWSVWDSGTQETQYF
TGTGCCTGGAGTGTATGGGATAGCGGGACTCAAGAGACCCAGTACTTC
>TRBJ2-7|NA|TRBV29-1|NA|12
CSVDTDSYEQYF
TGCAGCGTTGATACGGATTCCTACGAGCAGTACTTC
>TRBJ1-5|NA|TRBV6-6|TRBD1|13
CASSADRAQPQHF
TGTGCCAGCAGTGCTGACAGGGCCCAGCCCCAGCATTTT
>TRBJ2-3|NA|TRBV19|TRBD2|15
CASRRLAASTDTQYF
TGTGCCAGTAGACGTCTAGCGGCGAGCACAGATACGCAGTATTTT
>TRBJ2-7|few|TRBV5-5|NA|14
CASSFGWPPYEQYF
TGTGCCAGCAGCTTTGGGTGGCCCCCTTACGAGCAGTACTTC
>TRBJ1-4|few|TRBV12-3/TRBV12-4|NA|14
CASRPTLGALKLFF
TGTGCCAGCAGACCAACGCTTGGAGCGCTAAAACTGTTTTTT
>TRBJ2-1|NA|TRBV6-5|NA|14
CASSYGPKTNEQFF
TGTGCCAGCAGTTACGGGCCCAAGACCAATGAGCAGTTCTTC